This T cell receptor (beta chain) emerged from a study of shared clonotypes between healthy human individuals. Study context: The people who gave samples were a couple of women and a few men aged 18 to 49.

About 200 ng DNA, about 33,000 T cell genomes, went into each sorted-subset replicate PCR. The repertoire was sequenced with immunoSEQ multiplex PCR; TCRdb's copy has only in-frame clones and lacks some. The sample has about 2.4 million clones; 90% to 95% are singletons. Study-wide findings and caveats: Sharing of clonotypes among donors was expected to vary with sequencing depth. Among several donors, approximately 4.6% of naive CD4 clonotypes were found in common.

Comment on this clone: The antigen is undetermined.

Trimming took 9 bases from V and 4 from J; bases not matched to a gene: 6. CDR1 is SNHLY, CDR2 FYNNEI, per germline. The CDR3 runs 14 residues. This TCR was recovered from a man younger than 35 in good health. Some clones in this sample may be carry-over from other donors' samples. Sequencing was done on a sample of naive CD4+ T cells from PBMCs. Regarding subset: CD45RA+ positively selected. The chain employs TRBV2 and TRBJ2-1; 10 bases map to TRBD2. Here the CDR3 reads CASLAGDSYNEQFF. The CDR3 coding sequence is TGTGCCAGTCTAGCGGGAGACTCATACAATGAGCAGTTCTTC.